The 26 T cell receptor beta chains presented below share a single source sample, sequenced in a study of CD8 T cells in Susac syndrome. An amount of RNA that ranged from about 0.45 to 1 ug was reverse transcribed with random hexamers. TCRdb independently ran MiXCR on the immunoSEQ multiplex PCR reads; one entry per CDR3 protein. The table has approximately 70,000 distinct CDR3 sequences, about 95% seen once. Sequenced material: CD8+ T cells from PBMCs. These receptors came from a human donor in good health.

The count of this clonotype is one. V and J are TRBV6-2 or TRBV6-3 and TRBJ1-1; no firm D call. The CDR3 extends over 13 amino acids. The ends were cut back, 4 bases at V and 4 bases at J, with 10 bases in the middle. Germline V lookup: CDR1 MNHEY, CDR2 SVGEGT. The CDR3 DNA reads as TGTGCCAGCAGTTGGGCCAGAGGCACTGAAGCTTTCTTT. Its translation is CASSWARGTEAFF.

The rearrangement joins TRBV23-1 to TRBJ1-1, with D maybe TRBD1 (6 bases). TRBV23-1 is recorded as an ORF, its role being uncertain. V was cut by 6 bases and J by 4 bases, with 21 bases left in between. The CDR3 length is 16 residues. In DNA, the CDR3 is TGCGCCAGCAGCCGATCATCCTACAGGGTAGCCACTGAAGCTTTCTTT. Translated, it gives CASSRSSYRVATEAFF.

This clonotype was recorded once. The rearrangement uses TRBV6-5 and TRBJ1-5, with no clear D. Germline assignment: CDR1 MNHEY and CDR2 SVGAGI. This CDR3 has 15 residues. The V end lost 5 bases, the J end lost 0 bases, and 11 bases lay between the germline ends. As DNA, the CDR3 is TGTGCCAGCAGTAAGTCGGAATATAGCAATCAGCCCCAGCATTTT. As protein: CASSKSEYSNQPQHF.

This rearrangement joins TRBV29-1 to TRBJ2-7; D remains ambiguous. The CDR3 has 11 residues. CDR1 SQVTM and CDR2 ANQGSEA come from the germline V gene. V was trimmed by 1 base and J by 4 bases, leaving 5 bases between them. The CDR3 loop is CSVEVNYEQYF. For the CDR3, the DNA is TGCAGCGTTGAAGTCAATTACGAGCAGTACTTC.

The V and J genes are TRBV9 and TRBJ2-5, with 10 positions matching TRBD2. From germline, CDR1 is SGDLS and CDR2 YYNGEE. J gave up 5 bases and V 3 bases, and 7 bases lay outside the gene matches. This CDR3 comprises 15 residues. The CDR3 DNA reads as TGTGCCAGCAGCGCCCTTTCTAGCGGGGGCGAGACCCAGTACTTC. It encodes CASSALSSGGETQYF.

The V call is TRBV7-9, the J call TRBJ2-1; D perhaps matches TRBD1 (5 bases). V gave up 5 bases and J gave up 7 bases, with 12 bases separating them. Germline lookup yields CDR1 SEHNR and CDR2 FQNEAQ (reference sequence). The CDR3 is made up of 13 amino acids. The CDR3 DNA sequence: TGTGCCAGCAGCCCAGGGATTAGGAATGAGCAGTTCTTC. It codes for CASSPGIRNEQFF.

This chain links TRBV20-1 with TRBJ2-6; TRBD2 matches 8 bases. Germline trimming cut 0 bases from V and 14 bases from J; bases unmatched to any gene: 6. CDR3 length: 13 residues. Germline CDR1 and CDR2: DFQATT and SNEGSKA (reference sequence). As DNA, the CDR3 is TGCAGTGCTAGAGAGAACAGCGGGGGCATCCTGACTTTC. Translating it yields CSARENSGGILTF.

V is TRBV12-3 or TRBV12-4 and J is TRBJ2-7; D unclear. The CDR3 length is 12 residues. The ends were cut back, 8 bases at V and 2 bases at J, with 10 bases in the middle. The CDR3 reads CASSTAAYEQYF. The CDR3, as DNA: TGTGCCAGCTCAACAGCAGCCTACGAGCAGTACTTC.

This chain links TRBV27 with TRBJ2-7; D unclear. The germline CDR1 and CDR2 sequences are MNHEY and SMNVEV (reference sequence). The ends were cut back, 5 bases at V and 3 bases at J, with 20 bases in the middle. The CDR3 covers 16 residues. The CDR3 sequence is CASSPSSGVLNYEQYF. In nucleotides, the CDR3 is TGTGCCAGCAGTCCGTCCTCTGGGGTTCTGAACTACGAGCAGTACTTC.

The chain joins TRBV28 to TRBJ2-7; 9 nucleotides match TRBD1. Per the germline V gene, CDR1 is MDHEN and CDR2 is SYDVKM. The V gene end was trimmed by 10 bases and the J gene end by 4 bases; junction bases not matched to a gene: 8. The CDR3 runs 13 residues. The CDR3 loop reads CAITGTGRYEQYF. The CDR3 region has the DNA TGTGCCATAACCGGGACAGGGAGGTACGAGCAGTACTTC.

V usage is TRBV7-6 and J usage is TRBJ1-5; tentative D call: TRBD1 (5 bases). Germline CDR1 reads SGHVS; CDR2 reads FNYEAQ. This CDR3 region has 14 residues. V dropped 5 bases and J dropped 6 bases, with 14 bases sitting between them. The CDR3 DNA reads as TGTGCCAGCAGCCGGTTACTGGACACTCAGCCCCAGCATTTT. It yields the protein CASSRLLDTQPQHF.

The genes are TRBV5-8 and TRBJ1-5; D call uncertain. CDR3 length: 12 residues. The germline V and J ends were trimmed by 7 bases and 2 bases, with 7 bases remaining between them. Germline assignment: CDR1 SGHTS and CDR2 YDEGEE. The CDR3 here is CASLGGNQPQHF. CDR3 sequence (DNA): TGTGCCAGCCTTGGGGGCAATCAGCCCCAGCATTTT.

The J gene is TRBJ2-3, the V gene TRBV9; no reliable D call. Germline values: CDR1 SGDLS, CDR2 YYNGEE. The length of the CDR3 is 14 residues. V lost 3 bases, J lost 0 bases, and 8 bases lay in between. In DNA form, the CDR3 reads TGTGCCAGCAGCGGTAGTTCTAGCACAGATACGCAGTATTTT. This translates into CASSGSSSTDTQYF.

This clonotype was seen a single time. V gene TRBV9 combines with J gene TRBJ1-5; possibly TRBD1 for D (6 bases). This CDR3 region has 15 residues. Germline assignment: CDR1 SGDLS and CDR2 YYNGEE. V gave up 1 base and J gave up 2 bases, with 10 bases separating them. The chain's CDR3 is CASSVSGGRNQPQHF. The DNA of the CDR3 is TGTGCCAGCAGCGTATCCGGGGGGCGCAATCAGCCCCAGCATTTT.

The CDR3 region is CSVDPSGGNEQFF. In DNA, the CDR3 is TGCAGCGTTGACCCTAGCGGGGGCAATGAGCAGTTCTTC. The rearrangement uses TRBV29-1 and TRBJ2-1; 10 positions agree with TRBD2. The CDR3 runs to 13 residues. V shed 3 bases and J 6 bases; nucleotides not matched to a gene: 2. Germline assignment: CDR1 SQVTM and CDR2 ANQGSEA.

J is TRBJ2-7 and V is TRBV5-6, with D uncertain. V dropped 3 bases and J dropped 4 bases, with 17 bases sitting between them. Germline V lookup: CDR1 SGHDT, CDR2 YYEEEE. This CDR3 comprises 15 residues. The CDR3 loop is CASSYRLLTPYEQYV. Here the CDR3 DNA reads TGTGCCAGCAGCTACCGGCTCCTTACGCCATACGAGCAGTACGTC.

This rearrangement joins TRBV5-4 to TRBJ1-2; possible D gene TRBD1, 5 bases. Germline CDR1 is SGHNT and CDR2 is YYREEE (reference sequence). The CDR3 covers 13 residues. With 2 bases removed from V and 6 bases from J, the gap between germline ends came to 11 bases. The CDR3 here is CASSFQGVDGYTF. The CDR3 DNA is TGTGCCAGCAGCTTTCAGGGAGTGGATGGCTACACCTTC.

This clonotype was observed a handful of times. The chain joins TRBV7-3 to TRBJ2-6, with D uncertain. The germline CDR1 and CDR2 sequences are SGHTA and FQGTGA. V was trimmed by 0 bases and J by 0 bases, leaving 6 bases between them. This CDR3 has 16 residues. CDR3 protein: CASSLTHSSGANVLTF. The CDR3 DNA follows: TGTGCCAGCAGCTTAACCCACAGCTCTGGGGCCAACGTCCTGACTTTC.

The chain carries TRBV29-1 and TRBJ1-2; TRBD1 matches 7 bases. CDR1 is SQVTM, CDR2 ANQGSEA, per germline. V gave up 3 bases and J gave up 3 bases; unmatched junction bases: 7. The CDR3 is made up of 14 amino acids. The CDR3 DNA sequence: TGCAGCGTTGATGGGGGGACAGAATACTATGGCTACACCTTC. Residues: CSVDGGTEYYGYTF. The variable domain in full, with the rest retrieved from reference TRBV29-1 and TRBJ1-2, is SAVISQKPSRDICQRGTSLTIQCQVDSQVTMMFWYRQQPGQSLTLIATANQGSEATYESGFVIDKFPISRPNLTFSTLTVSNMSPEDSSIYLCSVDGGTEYYGYTFGSGTRLTVV.

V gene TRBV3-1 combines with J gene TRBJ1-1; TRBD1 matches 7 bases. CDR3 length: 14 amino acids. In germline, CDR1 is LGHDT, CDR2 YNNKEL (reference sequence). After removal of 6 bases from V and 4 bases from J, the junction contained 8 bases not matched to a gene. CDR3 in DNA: TGTGCCAGCAGTCCGGACAGGTACGGCACTGAAGCTTTCTTT. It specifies CASSPDRYGTEAFF.

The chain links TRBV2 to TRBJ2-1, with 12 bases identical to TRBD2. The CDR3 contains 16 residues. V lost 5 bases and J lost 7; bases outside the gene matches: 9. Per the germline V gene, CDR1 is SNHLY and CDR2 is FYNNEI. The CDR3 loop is CASSPRLAGALNEQFF. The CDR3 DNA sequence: TGTGCCAGCAGTCCTCGACTAGCGGGGGCGTTGAATGAGCAGTTCTTC.

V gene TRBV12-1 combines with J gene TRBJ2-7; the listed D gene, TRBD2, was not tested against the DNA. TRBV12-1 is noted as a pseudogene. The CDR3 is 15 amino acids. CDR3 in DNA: TGTGCCAGCAGCCGACCCCCGGACTACTCCTACGAGCAGTACGTC. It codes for CASSRPPDYSYEQYV.

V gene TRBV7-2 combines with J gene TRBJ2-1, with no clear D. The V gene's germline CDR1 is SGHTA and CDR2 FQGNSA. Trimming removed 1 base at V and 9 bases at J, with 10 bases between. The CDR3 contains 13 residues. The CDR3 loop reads CASSLVYDPEQFF. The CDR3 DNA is TGTGCCAGCAGCTTAGTTTATGACCCTGAGCAGTTCTTC.

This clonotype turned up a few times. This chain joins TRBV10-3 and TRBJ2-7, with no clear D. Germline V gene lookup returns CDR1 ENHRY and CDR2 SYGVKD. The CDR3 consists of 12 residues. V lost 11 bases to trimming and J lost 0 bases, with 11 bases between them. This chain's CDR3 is CASLSSSYEQYF. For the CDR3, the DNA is TGTGCCTCCTTAAGTTCCTCCTACGAGCAGTACTTC.

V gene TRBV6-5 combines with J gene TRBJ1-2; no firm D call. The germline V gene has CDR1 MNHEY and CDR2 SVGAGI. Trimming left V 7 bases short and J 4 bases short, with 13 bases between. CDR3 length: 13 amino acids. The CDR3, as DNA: TGTGCCAGCACCTTCGGAGGGTTCTATGGCTACACCTTC. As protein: CASTFGGFYGYTF.

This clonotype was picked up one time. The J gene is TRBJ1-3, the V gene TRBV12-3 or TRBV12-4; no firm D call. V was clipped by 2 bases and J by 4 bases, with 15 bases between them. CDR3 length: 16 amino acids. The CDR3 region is CASSLNPPGPGNTIYF. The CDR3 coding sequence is TGTGCCAGCAGTTTAAATCCGCCAGGTCCCGGAAACACCATATATTTT.